This TCR beta chain derives from a study of T cell responses to AZD1222 COVID-19 vaccine. Details on this clone: No antigen is known for it.

The data were produced by immunoSEQ multiplex PCR, yet TCRdb's version contains in-frame clones alone and is incomplete. The sample contains around 110,000 clones, over 80% of which appear only once. Broader study findings: Reportedly, close to half of spike-specific TCRs are directed against unmutated variant regions. Only after the peak T cell response were repertoires sampled.

Unmatched junction bases numbered 1, after V lost 1 base and J lost 5 bases. CDR3 length: 13 residues. Investigators merged groups given second doses at roughly 4 or roughly 12 weeks. The TCR originated in an adult who received the AZD1222 COVID-19 vaccine. This sample comprised peripheral blood, obtained 28 days after the second AZD1222 dose. The rearrangement uses TRBV12-3 or TRBV12-4 and TRBJ2-5; TRBD1 matches 7 bases. The CDR3 protein is CASSLGQGETQYF. CDR3 DNA: TGTGCCAGCAGTTTAGGACAGGGCGAGACCCAGTACTTC.